This is a list of T cell receptor beta chains from one sample in a study of regulatory T cells in long-lasting Graves disease. TCRdb passed the multiplex PCR reads through MiXCR, listing each CDR3 protein once. The sample lists hundreds of thousands of distinct CDR3 sequences, 12% occurring once. This sample also appeared in a second study, on T cells in Graves' hyperthyroidism and ophthalmopathy.

Sequencing was performed on peripheral blood mononuclear cells (PBMCs), taken at new diagnosis, from a patient treated with antithyroid drugs. Receptors originate from a woman between 25 and 40 years old with Graves disease. Both conserved end residues are part of each CDR3. A D gene is named only where the DNA matches it firmly. Where a row states a size, it is once, few, many or the class of an expanded clone; other rows omit it.

CASSEMLGSPLHF TGTGCCAGCAGTGAAATGCTAGGTTCACCCCTCCACTTT TRBJ1-6 TRBV2 - many
CASSINRATYEQYF TGTGCCAGCAGCATAAACAGGGCCACCTACGAGCAGTACTTC TRBJ2-7 TRBV13 - few
CASSIGTGYYEQYF TGTGCCAGTAGTATAGGTACAGGGTACTACGAGCAGTACTTC TRBJ2-7 TRBV19 - many
CASSASPRLGNEQFF TGTGCCAGCAGTGCGTCCCCTCGGTTGGGGAATGAGCAGTTCTTC TRBJ2-1 TRBV6-1 - -
CASSSGQITEAFF TGTGCCAGCAGCTCCGGACAGATCACTGAAGCTTTCTTT TRBJ1-1 TRBV7-2 - few
CASSPRQGNSGNTIYF TGTGCCAGCTCACCTCGTCAGGGCAACTCTGGAAACACCATATATTTT TRBJ1-3 TRBV18 - many
CATSRDPRGEAFF TGTGCCACCAGCAGAGATCCGCGTGGTGAAGCTTTCTTT TRBJ1-1 TRBV15 - many
CASSATGTETYEQYF TGTGCCAGCAGCGCAACCGGGACAGAGACCTACGAGCAGTACTTC TRBJ2-7 TRBV9 TRBD1 -
CASSIEQGGETQYF TGTGCCAGCAGTATCGAACAGGGGGGGGAGACCCAGTACTTC TRBJ2-5 TRBV28 - -
CATVWDRRTDTQYF TGTGCCACAGTATGGGACCGGCGCACAGATACGCAGTATTTT TRBJ2-3 TRBV2 - many
CASSVGSGIAYGYTF TGTGCCAGCAGCGTAGGGTCAGGGATTGCCTATGGCTACACCTTC TRBJ1-2 TRBV9 - many
CASSVGREGSTEAFF TGTGCCAGCAGCGTAGGACGGGAGGGTAGCACTGAAGCTTTCTTT TRBJ1-1 TRBV9 - many
CASRVDSGANVPTF TGTGCCAGCCGGGTGGATTCTGGGGCCAACGTCCCGACTTTC TRBJ2-6 TRBV12-3/TRBV12-4 - -
CSANYDRPTEQYF TGCAGTGCTAACTATGACAGGCCGACCGAGCAGTACTTC TRBJ2-7 TRBV20-1 - -
CASSLVPTRGAHYEQYF TGTGCCAGCAGCTTGGTACCGACCAGAGGGGCCCACTACGAGCAGTACTTC TRBJ2-7 TRBV5-5 - few
CASSLSLARFKSEAFF TGTGCCAGCTCACTTTCCTTGGCCAGGTTTAAGTCTGAAGCTTTCTTT TRBJ1-1 TRBV18 - -
CASSEAAASANEKLFF TGTGCCAGCAGTGAAGCGGCGGCATCGGCTAATGAAAAACTGTTTTTT TRBJ1-4 TRBV6-1 - many
CASSLPSGSSYNEQFF TGCGCCAGCAGCTTGCCCAGCGGAAGCTCCTACAATGAGCAGTTCTTC TRBJ2-1 TRBV5-1 - many
CASRDSGGPYEQYF TGTGCCAGCAGGGATTCAGGGGGTCCCTACGAGCAGTACTTC TRBJ2-7 TRBV25-1 TRBD1 few
CASSASLRGANTGELFF TGTGCCAGCAGCGCAAGCCTCCGGGGCGCGAACACCGGGGAGCTGTTTTTT TRBJ2-2 TRBV9 - many
CASSLTPGQVYNEQFF TGTGCCAGCAGCTTAACTCCGGGACAGGTTTACAATGAGCAGTTCTTC TRBJ2-1 TRBV5-8 TRBD1 many
CASIRDSSYNEQFF TGTGCCAGCATTCGGGACAGCTCCTACAATGAGCAGTTCTTC TRBJ2-1 TRBV28 TRBD1 many
CATGTRRREAFF TGTGCCACCGGGACACGGCGCCGTGAAGCTTTCTTT TRBJ1-1 TRBV3-1 - many
CASSQDGNGEQYF TGCGCCAGCAGCCAAGATGGAAACGGCGAGCAGTACTTC TRBJ2-7 TRBV4-3 - few
CASSGRTSGYEQYF TGTGCCAGCAGTGGTAGGACTAGCGGCTACGAGCAGTACTTC TRBJ2-7 TRBV2 TRBD2 many
CAWSRTSGMISSYNEQFF TGTGCCTGGAGCCGGACTAGCGGGATGATTAGCTCCTACAATGAGCAGTTCTTC TRBJ2-1 TRBV30 TRBD2 -
CASSPGGRDGYTF TGTGCCAGCAGCCCAGGGGGGAGAGATGGCTACACCTTC TRBJ1-2 TRBV9 TRBD1 few
CASRGLAGAYEQFF TGTGCCAGCAGGGGACTAGCGGGAGCGTATGAGCAGTTCTTC TRBJ2-1 TRBV2 TRBD2 many
CASSGGQGATEAFF TGTGCCAGCAGTGGGGGACAGGGGGCAACTGAAGCTTTCTTT TRBJ1-1 TRBV6-1 TRBD1 many
CSARDKPAYGYTF TGCAGTGCTAGAGATAAGCCTGCCTACGGCTACACCTTC TRBJ1-2 TRBV20-1 - -
CATSDFADGYTF TGTGCCACCAGTGATTTCGCAGATGGCTACACCTTC TRBJ1-2 TRBV24-1 - few
CASSFSGTSGYEQYF TGTGCCAGCAGCTTTTCCGGGACTAGCGGATACGAGCAGTACTTC TRBJ2-7 TRBV7-2 TRBD2 many
CAWNPWRTSGGGETQYF TGTGCCTGGAACCCCTGGCGGACTAGCGGAGGGGGGGAGACCCAGTACTTC TRBJ2-5 TRBV30 TRBD2 few
CASSYPSSTYEQYF TGTGCCAGCAGTTACCCTAGCAGTACCTACGAGCAGTACTTC TRBJ2-7 TRBV6-2/TRBV6-3 - many
CASRQYSNQPQHF TGTGCCAGCAGGCAGTATAGCAATCAGCCCCAGCATTTT TRBJ1-5 TRBV2 - many
CASSRGQGTYNEQFF TGTGCCAGCTCACGGGGACAGGGTACCTACAATGAGCAGTTCTTC TRBJ2-1 TRBV18 TRBD1 many
CASSYSTVGTGSYEQYF TGTGCCAGCAGTTACTCGACCGTTGGGACAGGGTCCTACGAGCAGTACTTC TRBJ2-7 TRBV6-5 TRBD1 -
CASRGLGGGGYTF TGTGCCAGCAGGGGTCTGGGCGGTGGTGGCTACACCTTC TRBJ1-2 TRBV25-1 - -
CASSPRDRGYVDTGELFF TGTGCCAGCAGCCCCCGGGACAGGGGGTACGTGGACACCGGGGAGCTGTTTTTT TRBJ2-2 TRBV14 TRBD1 -
CATSRDGGGGTF TGTGCCACCAGCAGAGATGGGGGGGGCGGCACCTTC TRBJ1-2 TRBV15 - -
CASSLASYNEQFF TGTGCCAGCAGCTTGGCATCCTACAATGAGCAGTTCTTC TRBJ2-1 TRBV11-3 - many
CASSPGVDTDTQYF TGTGCCAGCAGCCCGGGGGTCGACACAGATACGCAGTATTTT TRBJ2-3 TRBV7-2 - -
CASSAARTGSTEAFF TGTGCCAGCAGTGCAGCTAGGACGGGGAGCACTGAAGCTTTCTTT TRBJ1-1 TRBV6-2/TRBV6-3 - many
CASSLISYEQYF TGTGCCAGCAGCCTAATCTCCTACGAGCAGTACTTC TRBJ2-7 TRBV11-2 - many
CASSVAGGPAGELFF TGTGCCAGTAGCGTAGCGGGAGGGCCGGCCGGGGAGCTGTTTTTT TRBJ2-2 TRBV19 TRBD2 -
CASSVDRDQPQHF TGTGCCAGCAGCGTAGACAGGGATCAGCCCCAGCATTTT TRBJ1-5 TRBV11-2 TRBD1 many
CASSRAGTTTQYF TGTGCCAGCAGCCGAGCCGGGACGACTACGCAGTATTTT TRBJ2-3 TRBV7-2 - many
CASSLTGAGPLNGYTF TGTGCCAGCAGCCTGACAGGGGCTGGCCCCCTCAATGGCTACACCTTC TRBJ1-2 TRBV12-3/TRBV12-4 TRBD1 many
CASSLTGLVGNEQFF TGTGCCAGCAGCTTAACGGGACTAGTAGGCAATGAGCAGTTCTTC TRBJ2-1 TRBV7-3 TRBD2 many
CASSQGTTGWGGGDEQFF TGTGCCAGCAGCCAAGGGACCACAGGGTGGGGTGGGGGCGATGAGCAGTTCTTC TRBJ2-1 TRBV3-1 - -
CAWRRQGAPQPQHF TGTGCCTGGAGAAGGCAGGGGGCCCCTCAGCCCCAGCATTTT TRBJ1-5 TRBV30 TRBD1 -
CASSFRQVQETQYF TGCGCCAGCAGCTTCCGACAGGTCCAAGAGACCCAGTACTTC TRBJ2-5 TRBV5-1 - -
CASRIRDRPYNEQFF TGTGCCAGCAGAATCCGGGACAGGCCCTACAATGAGCAGTTCTTC TRBJ2-1 TRBV3-1 TRBD1 many
CAWSVGGDNYGYTF TGTGCCTGGAGTGTGGGGGGGGACAACTATGGCTACACCTTC TRBJ1-2 TRBV30 - few
CASSYSTGENTIYF TGTGCCAGCAGTTATTCGACAGGGGAGAACACCATATATTTT TRBJ1-3 TRBV6-5 TRBD1 many
CASSQEPQGPVEETQYF TGTGCCAGCAGCCAAGAGCCACAGGGACCAGTGGAAGAGACCCAGTACTTC TRBJ2-5 TRBV3-1 - many
CASSEASGSGETQYF TGTGCCAGCAGTGAAGCTAGCGGGTCGGGGGAGACCCAGTACTTC TRBJ2-5 TRBV6-1 TRBD2 -
CASSPNKGNNQPQHF TGTGCCAGCAGTCCCAACAAGGGTAACAATCAGCCCCAGCATTTT TRBJ1-5 TRBV12-3/TRBV12-4 - many
CASTPAIAGGHWNEQFF TGTGCCAGCACCCCGGCGATAGCGGGAGGGCATTGGAATGAGCAGTTCTTC TRBJ2-1 TRBV28 TRBD2 many
CAISAGAGYGYTF TGTGCCATCAGTGCGGGCGCTGGCTATGGCTACACCTTC TRBJ1-2 TRBV10-3 - many